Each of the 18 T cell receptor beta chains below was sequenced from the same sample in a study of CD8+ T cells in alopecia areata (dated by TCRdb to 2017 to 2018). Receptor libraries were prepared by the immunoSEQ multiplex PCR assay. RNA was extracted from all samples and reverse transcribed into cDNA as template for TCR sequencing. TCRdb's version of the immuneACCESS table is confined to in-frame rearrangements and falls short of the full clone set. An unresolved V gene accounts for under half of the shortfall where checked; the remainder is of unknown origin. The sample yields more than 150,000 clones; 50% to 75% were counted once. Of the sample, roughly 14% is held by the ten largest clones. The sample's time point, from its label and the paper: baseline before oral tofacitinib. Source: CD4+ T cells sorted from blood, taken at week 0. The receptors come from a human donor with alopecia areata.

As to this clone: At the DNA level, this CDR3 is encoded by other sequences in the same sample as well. The CDR3 region has the DNA TGTGCCTGGAGTGGCCTGAACATTCAGTACTTC. The encoded protein is CAWSGLNIQYF. This chain links TRBV30 with TRBJ2-4, with D unresolved. There are 11 residues in the CDR3. Trimming stripped 1 base from V and 7 bases from J, with 5 bases between. Germline CDR1 reads GTSNPN; CDR2 reads SVGIG (reference sequence). The full variable domain, completed using reference TRBV30 and TRBJ2-4, is SQTIHQWPATLVQPVGSPLSLECTVEGTSNPNLYWYRQAAGRGLQLLFYSVGIGQISSEVPQNLSASRPQDRQFILSSKKLLLSDSGFYLCAWSGLNIQYFGAGTRLSVL.

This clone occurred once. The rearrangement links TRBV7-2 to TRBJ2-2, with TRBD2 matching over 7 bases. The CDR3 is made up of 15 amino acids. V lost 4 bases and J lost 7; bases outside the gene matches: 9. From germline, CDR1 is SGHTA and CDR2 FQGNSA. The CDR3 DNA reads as TGTGCCAGCAGCTCGGCACCCGGGACTATCGGGGAGCTGTTTTTT. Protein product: CASSSAPGTIGELFF.

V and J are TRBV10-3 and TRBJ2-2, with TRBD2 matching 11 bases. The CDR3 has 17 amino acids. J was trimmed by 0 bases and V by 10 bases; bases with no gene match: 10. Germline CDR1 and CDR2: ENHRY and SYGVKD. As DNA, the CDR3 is TGTGCCACGGCGATGACTAGCGGGGTTGCGAACACCGGGGAGCTGTTTTTT. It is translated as CATAMTSGVANTGELFF.

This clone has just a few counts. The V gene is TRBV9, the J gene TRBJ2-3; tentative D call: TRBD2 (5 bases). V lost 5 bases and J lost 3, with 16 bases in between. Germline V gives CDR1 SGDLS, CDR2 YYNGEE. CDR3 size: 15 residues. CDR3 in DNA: TGTGCCAGCAGTGCGCTTACACTAGAAACAGATACGCAGTATTTT. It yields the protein CASSALTLETDTQYF.

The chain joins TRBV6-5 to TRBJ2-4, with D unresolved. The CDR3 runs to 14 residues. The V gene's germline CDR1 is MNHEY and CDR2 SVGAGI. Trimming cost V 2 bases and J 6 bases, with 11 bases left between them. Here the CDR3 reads CASSYRQSVNIQYF. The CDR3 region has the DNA TGTGCCAGCAGTTACCGGCAGTCGGTAAACATTCAGTACTTC.

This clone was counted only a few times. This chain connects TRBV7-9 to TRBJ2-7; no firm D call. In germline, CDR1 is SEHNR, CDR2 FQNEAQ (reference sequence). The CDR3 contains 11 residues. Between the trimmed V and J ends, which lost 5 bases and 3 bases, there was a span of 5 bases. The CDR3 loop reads CASSPRYEQYF. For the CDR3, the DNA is TGTGCCAGCAGCCCCCGCTACGAGCAGTACTTC.

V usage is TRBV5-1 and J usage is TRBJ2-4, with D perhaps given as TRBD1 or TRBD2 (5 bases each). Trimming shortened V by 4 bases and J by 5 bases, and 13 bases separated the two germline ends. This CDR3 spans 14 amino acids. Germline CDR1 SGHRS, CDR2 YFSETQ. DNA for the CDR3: TGCGCCAGCAGCGTGGGGACGGTTGAAAACATTCAGTACTTC. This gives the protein CASSVGTVENIQYF.

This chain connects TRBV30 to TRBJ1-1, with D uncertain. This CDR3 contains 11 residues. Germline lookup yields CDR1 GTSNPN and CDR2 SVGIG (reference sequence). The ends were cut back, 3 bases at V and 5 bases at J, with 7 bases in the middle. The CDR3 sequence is CAWRPETEAFF. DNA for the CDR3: TGTGCCTGGAGGCCGGAGACTGAAGCTTTCTTT.

The CDR3, as DNA: TGTGCCAGCATCCAAAACCGGACAGGGGGTAAAAACATTCAGTACTTC. This translates into CASIQNRTGGKNIQYF. The chain recombines TRBV5-6 with TRBJ2-4; 10 bases are shared with TRBD1. V was pared by 6 bases and J by 4 bases, with 10 bases of the junction left unmatched. CDR3 length: 16 residues. Germline CDR1 is SGHDT and CDR2 is YYEEEE.

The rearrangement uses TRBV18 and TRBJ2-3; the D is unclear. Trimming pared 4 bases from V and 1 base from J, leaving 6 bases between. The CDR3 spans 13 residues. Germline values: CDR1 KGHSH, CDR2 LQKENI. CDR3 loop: CASSLPGTDTQYF. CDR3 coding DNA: TGTGCCAGCTCACTCCCAGGCACAGATACGCAGTATTTT.

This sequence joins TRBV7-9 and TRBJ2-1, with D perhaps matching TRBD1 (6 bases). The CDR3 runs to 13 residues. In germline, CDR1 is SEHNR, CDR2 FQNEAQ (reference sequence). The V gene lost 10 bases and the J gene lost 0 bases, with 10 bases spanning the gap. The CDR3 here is CATKGGSYNEQFF. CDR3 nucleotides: TGTGCCACCAAAGGGGGCTCCTACAATGAGCAGTTCTTC.

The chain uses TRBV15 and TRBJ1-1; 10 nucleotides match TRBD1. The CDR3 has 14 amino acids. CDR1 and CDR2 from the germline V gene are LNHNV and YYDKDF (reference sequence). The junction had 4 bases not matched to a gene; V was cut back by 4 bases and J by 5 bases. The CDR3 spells CATSKPDRGTEAFF. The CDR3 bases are TGTGCCACCAGCAAGCCGGACAGGGGGACTGAAGCTTTCTTT. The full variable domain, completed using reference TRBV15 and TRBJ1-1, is DAMVIQNPRYQVTQFGKPVTLSCSQTLNHNVMYWYQQKSSQAPKLLFHYYDKDFNNEADTPDNFQSRRPNTSFCFLDIRSPGLGDTAMYLCATSKPDRGTEAFFGQGTRLTVV.

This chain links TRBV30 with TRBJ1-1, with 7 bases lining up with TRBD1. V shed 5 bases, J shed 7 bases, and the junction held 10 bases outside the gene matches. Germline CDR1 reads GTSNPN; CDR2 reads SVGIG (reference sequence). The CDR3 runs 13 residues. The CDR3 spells CAWGNRGWSEAFF. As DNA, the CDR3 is TGTGCCTGGGGCAACAGGGGCTGGAGTGAAGCTTTCTTT.

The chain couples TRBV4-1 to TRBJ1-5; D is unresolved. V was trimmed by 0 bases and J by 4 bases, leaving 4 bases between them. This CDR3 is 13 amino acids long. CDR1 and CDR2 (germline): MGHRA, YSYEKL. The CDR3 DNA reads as TGCGCCAGCAGCCAAGAGAGAAATCAGCCCCAGCATTTT. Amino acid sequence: CASSQERNQPQHF.

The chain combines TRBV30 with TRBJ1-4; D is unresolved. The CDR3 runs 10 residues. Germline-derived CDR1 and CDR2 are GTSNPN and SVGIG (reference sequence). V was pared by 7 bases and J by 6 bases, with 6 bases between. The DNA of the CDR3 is TGTGCCTTGGTGGATGAAAAACTGTTTTTT. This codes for CALVDEKLFF.

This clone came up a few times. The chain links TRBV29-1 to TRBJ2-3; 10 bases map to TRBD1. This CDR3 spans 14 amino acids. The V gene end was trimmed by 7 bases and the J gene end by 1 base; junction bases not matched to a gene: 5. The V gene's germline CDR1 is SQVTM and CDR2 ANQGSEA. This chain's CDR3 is CSATGTGGTDTQYF. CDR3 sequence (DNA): TGCAGCGCCACGGGGACAGGGGGCACAGATACGCAGTATTTT.

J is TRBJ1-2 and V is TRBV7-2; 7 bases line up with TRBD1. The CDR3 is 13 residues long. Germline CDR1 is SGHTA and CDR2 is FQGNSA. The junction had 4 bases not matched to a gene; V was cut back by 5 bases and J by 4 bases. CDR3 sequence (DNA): TGTGCCAGCAGCCGACAGGGCGGCTATGGCTACACCTTC. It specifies CASSRQGGYGYTF.

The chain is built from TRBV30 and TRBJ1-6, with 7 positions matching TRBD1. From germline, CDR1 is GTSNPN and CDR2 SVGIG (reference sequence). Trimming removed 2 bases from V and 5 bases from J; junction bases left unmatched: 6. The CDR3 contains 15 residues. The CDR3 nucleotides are TGTGCCTGGAGTATGGACAGGCCGAATAATTCACCCCTCCACTTT. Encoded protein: CAWSMDRPNNSPLHF. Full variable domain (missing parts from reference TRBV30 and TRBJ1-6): SQTIHQWPATLVQPVGSPLSLECTVEGTSNPNLYWYRQAAGRGLQLLFYSVGIGQISSEVPQNLSASRPQDRQFILSSKKLLLSDSGFYLCAWSMDRPNNSPLHFGNGTRLTVT.